This entry concerns a single T cell receptor (beta chain). Its antigen is as yet unknown. These data belong to a study of T cell clones after liver transplantation. Across the whole study: TCRbeta sequencing after a pre-transplant mixed lymphocyte reaction identified graft-donor-reactive clones, later tracked in post-transplant blood. Three of the eight recipients were HCV-positive; the rest had non-autoimmune, non-viral transplant indications. Draws occurred before transplant, before withdrawal, and after complete or failed withdrawal.

Sequencing was performed with immunoSEQ multiplex PCR; in TCRdb, only in-frame clones are kept and a portion is missing. The table lists around 15,000 clones, 82% of them singletons. Points from the study as a whole: In a couple of subjects, few donor cells limited the measurable donor-reactive repertoire.

With 4 bases removed from V and 0 bases from J, the gap between germline ends came to 10 bases. Germline CDR1 SQVTM, CDR2 ANQGSEA. This CDR3 is built from 14 residues. The TCR comes from a human patient who received a liver transplant. Certain T cells may be donor cells from the graft. The chain combines TRBV29-1 with TRBJ1-5; D gene unclear. This sample comprised CD8+ T cells from blood, obtained about 50 months after liver transplant. The CDR3 reads CSVVDGDSNQPQHF. The CDR3 coding sequence is TGCAGCGTTGTTGACGGTGATAGCAATCAGCCCCAGCATTTT. Filled out from reference TRBV29-1 and TRBJ1-5, the complete variable domain reads SAVISQKPSRDICQRGTSLTIQCQVDSQVTMMFWYRQQPGQSLTLIATANQGSEATYESGFVIDKFPISRPNLTFSTLTVSNMSPEDSSIYLCSVVDGDSNQPQHFGDGTRLSIL.